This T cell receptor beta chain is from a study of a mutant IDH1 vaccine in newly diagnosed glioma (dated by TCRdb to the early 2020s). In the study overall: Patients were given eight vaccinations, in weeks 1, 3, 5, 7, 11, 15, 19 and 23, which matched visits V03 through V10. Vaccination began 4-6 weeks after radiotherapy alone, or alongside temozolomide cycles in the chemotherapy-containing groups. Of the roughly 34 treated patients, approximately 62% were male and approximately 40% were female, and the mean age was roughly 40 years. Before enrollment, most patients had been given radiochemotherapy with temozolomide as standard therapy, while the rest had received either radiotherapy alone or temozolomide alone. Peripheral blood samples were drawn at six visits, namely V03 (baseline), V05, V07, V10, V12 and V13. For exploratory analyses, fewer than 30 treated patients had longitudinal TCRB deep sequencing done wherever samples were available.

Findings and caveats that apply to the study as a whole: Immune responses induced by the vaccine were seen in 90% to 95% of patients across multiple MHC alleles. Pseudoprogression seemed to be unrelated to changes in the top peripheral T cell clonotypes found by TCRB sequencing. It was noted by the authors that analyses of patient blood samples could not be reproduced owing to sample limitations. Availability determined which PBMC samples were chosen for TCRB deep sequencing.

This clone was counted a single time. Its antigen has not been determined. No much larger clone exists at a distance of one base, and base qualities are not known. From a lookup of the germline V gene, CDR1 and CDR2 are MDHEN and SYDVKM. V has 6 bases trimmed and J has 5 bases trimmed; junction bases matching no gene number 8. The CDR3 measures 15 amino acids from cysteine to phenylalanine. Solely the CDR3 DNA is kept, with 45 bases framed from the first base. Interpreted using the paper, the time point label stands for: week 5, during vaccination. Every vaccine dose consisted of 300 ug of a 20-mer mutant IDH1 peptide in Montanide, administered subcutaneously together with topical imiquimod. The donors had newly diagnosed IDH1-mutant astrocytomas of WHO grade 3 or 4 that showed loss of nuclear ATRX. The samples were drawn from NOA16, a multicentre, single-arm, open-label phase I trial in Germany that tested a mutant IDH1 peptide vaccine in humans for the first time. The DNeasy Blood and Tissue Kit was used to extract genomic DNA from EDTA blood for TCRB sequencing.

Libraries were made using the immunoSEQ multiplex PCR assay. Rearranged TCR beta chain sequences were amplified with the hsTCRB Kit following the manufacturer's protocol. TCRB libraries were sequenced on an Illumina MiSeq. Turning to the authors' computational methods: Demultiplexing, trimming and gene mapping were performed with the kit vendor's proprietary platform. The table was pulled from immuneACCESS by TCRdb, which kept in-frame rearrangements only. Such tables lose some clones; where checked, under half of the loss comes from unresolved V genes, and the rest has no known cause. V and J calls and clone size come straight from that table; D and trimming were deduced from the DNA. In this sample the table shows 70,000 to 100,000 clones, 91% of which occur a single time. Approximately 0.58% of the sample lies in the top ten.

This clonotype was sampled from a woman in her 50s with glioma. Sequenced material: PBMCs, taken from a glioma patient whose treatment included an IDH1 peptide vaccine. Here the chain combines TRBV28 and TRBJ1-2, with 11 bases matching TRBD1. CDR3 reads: CASRRLGTGGYGYTF. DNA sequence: TGTGCCAGCAGGAGACTGGGGACAGGGGGTTATGGCTACACCTTC.